This TCR beta chain was found in a study of OX40 agonist ivuxolimab in advanced cancers. Produced via immunoSEQ multiplex PCR; TCRdb's table is partial and in-frame only. This sample has around 54,000 clones, with approximately 89% found just once. The source was CD4+ or CD8+ T cells sorted from blood, collected in a trial of the OX40 agonist ivuxolimab. The receptor was isolated from an adult with an advanced solid tumor such as melanoma, head and neck, liver or kidney cancer.

The CDR3 DNA follows: TGTGCCAGCAGCTCCAGGGAAATGGATGAGCAGTTCTTC. Its translation is CASSSREMDEQFF. This chain connects TRBV28 to TRBJ2-1; a weak D match, TRBD1 (5 bases). Germline CDR1 MDHEN, CDR2 SYDVKM. The CDR3 loop spans 13 amino acids. Trimming removed 6 bases at V and 8 bases at J, with 14 bases between.